Shown below are 16 T cell receptor beta chains from a single sample sequenced in a study of CD8 T cells in ankylosing spondylitis (dated by TCRdb to 2016 to 2017). The antigens of these receptors remain unknown. The method was 5' RACE. Sequencing took place on an Illumina HiSeq 2500. Clones were called with MiXCR by TCRdb after fastp trimmed the public reads at Q25, and only in-frame beta chains were retained. Every entry covers one CDR3 protein and lists the most common genes and DNA from its rows. A total of approximately 550,000 distinct CDR3 sequences appear in this sample, approximately 11% of them only once. The ten largest clones represent 6.5% to 7% of the sample. Points the paper makes about the study in general: Blood from ankylosing spondylitis patients appeared to be characterized by a TCR beta motif composed of under ten highly homologous amino acid variants.

The sequencing sample was made of blood, either unsorted or a sorted T cell fraction (not recorded which). Receptors originate from a male donor with ankylosing spondylitis.

The chain recombines TRBV20-1 with TRBJ1-5; D not resolved. Trimming cost V 3 bases and J 5 bases, with 11 bases left between them. Germline values: CDR1 DFQATT, CDR2 SNEGSKA (reference sequence). The CDR3 covers 13 residues. This CDR3 reads CSARWRRDQPQHF. The CDR3 DNA reads TGCAGTGCTAGGTGGAGGAGGGATCAGCCCCAGCATTTT.

This clonotype rates as medium-sized (0.01 to 0.1%). V gene TRBV5-1 combines with J gene TRBJ2-1; 9 nucleotides match TRBD1. Per germline, CDR1 SGHRS and CDR2 YFSETQ. The ends lost 0 bases at V and 4 bases at J; junction bases unmatched: 2. The CDR3 spans 15 residues. The CDR3 is CASSLAGTGYNEQFF. The DNA of the CDR3 is TGCGCCAGCAGCTTGGCCGGGACAGGGTACAATGAGCAGTTCTTC.

The gene calls are TRBV10-3 and TRBJ2-3, with 9 positions matching TRBD2. Germline V lookup: CDR1 ENHRY, CDR2 SYGVKD. CDR3 length equals 17 residues. The J segment lost 4 bases and the V segment lost 3 bases, leaving 11 bases of the junction unmatched. The CDR3 loop reads CAISEGPAAGGPDTQYF. The CDR3 DNA sequence: TGTGCCATCAGTGAAGGCCCGGCAGCGGGAGGACCAGATACGCAGTATTTT.

This clonotype was observed a handful of times. The gene calls are TRBV28 and TRBJ1-3, with D possibly matching TRBD1 (6 bases). The CDR3 spans 14 residues. The germline CDR1 and CDR2 sequences are MDHEN and SYDVKM. V lost 5 bases and J lost 3, with 11 bases in between. CDR3 sequence: CASSPQGIGNTIYF. The CDR3 bases are TGTGCCAGCAGTCCCCAGGGGATTGGAAACACCATATATTTT.

This clonotype was seen a handful of times. The chain recombines TRBV7-2 with TRBJ2-3; perhaps TRBD2 as D (6 bases). CDR1 is SGHTA, CDR2 FQGNSA, per germline. V dropped 5 bases and J dropped 0 bases, with 12 bases sitting between them. This CDR3 is 15 amino acids long. CDR3 in amino acids: CASSPLGTSTDTQYF. In DNA form, the CDR3 reads TGTGCCAGCAGCCCCCTGGGGACTAGCACAGATACGCAGTATTTT.

In this sample, this clonotype turned up a few times. This CDR3 reads CASSLALTGVETQYF. For the CDR3, the DNA is TGCGCCAGCAGCTTGGCGCTGACCGGGGTGGAGACCCAGTACTTC. The chain carries TRBV5-1 and TRBJ2-5, with a weak D call TRBD2 (5 bases). CDR1 and CDR2 from the germline V gene are SGHRS and YFSETQ. The germline V and J ends were trimmed by 0 bases and 5 bases, with 14 bases remaining between them. This CDR3 has 15 residues.

This clonotype was seen more than once but under ten times. The V call is TRBV5-5, the J call TRBJ1-1; D possibly corresponds to TRBD1 (5 bases). Deletions cut 4 bases from V and 6 bases from J, with 19 bases between. CDR3 length: 15 amino acids. Germline V lookup: CDR1 SGHKS, CDR2 YYEKEE (reference sequence). The CDR3 region has the DNA TGTGCCAGCAGCCAGACACTCCGGGTAGGGGCTGAAGCTTTCTTT. It specifies CASSQTLRVGAEAFF.

This clonotype has more than one count but fewer than ten. The rearrangement joins TRBV5-1 to TRBJ2-7, with TRBD1 matching 7 bases. The CDR3 consists of 15 residues. Germline assignment: CDR1 SGHRS and CDR2 YFSETQ. V lost 4 bases to trimming and J lost 1 base; unmatched junction nucleotides: 8. The CDR3 sequence is CASSPGTVISYEQYF. The CDR3 DNA reads as TGCGCCAGCAGCCCAGGGACAGTAATTTCCTACGAGCAGTACTTC.

This clonotype was observed a few times. CDR3 in amino acids: CASSPRGQGSTDTQYF. The CDR3 bases are TGTGCCAGCTCACCACGCGGACAGGGGAGCACAGATACGCAGTATTTT. The V and J genes are TRBV18 and TRBJ2-3; TRBD1 agrees at 9 bases. This CDR3 is built from 16 residues. Germline CDR1 and CDR2: KGHSH and LQKENI. Trimming took 1 base from V and 0 from J; bases not matched to a gene: 2.

This clonotype was detected only a few times. V gene TRBV12-3 or TRBV12-4 combines with J gene TRBJ1-1, with D perhaps TRBD1 (6 bases). V was shortened by 5 bases and J by 6 bases, with 19 bases between the two germline ends. The CDR3 has 15 amino acids. Here the CDR3 DNA reads TGTGCCAGCAGTCCCGGGGGCGGTAGAAACTCTGAAGCTTTCTTT. Protein: CASSPGGGRNSEAFF.

V and J are TRBV20-1 and TRBJ2-7, with 7 bases lining up with TRBD2. CDR3 length equals 15 residues. Germline V gives CDR1 DFQATT, CDR2 SNEGSKA (reference sequence). Trimming at V came to 3 bases and at J to 3 bases, leaving 11 bases not matched to a gene. CDR3 coding DNA: TGCAGTGCTAGCCGTGGTGGGGGGGGAGACTACGAGCAGTACTTC. Its translation is CSASRGGGGDYEQYF.

This clonotype was observed a few times. The rearrangement links TRBV20-1 to TRBJ2-3; a weak D match, TRBD2 (5 bases). Germline V gives CDR1 DFQATT, CDR2 SNEGSKA (reference sequence). Trimming removed 5 bases at V and 2 bases at J, with 11 bases between. The CDR3 sequence is 13 residues long. CDR3 sequence: CSAERSNTDTQYF. The CDR3 DNA is TGCAGTGCTGAGCGGAGCAACACAGATACGCAGTATTTT.

The table lists this clonotype with a few counts. The rearrangement joins TRBV20-1 to TRBJ2-7, with D tentatively TRBD2 (6 bases). Trimming removed 6 bases at V and 1 base at J, with 13 bases between. CDR3 length: 13 residues. The germline gives CDR1 DFQATT, CDR2 SNEGSKA (reference sequence). CDR3 sequence: CSAGGLLSYEQYF. CDR3 DNA: TGCAGTGCCGGGGGACTTTTATCCTACGAGCAGTACTTC.

In nucleotides, the CDR3 is TGTGCCAGCAGCTTTCAGGCGGCTGAGCAGTTCTTC. Translation gives CASSFQAAEQFF. The J gene is TRBJ2-1, the V gene TRBV7-2; no clear D. This CDR3 spans 12 amino acids. V dropped 3 bases and J dropped 9 bases, with 9 bases sitting between them. Germline V gene lookup returns CDR1 SGHTA and CDR2 FQGNSA.

The V call is TRBV19, the J call TRBJ2-2, with 11 bases lining up with TRBD1. V shed 10 bases, J shed 6 bases, and the junction held 7 bases outside the gene matches. This CDR3 has 14 residues. Germline V gene data show CDR1 as LNHDA and CDR2 as SQIVND (reference sequence). The CDR3 reads CATRDRGVSGELFF. The CDR3 DNA follows: TGTGCCACCAGGGACAGGGGGGTGTCCGGGGAGCTGTTTTTT.

This clonotype appeared many times. V usage is TRBV5-1 and J usage is TRBJ2-1; D unclear. The CDR3 totals 14 residues. V lost 4 bases, J lost 0 bases, and 8 bases lay in between. The germline V gene has CDR1 SGHRS and CDR2 YFSETQ. The CDR3 reads CASSGVSSYNEQFF. CDR3 coding DNA: TGCGCCAGCAGCGGGGTAAGCTCCTACAATGAGCAGTTCTTC. Complete variable domain (other parts from reference TRBV5-1 and TRBJ2-1): KAGVTQTPRYLIKTRGQQVTLSCSPISGHRSVSWYQQTPGQGLQFLFEYFSETQRNKGNFPGRFSGRQFSNSRSEMNVSTLELGDSALYLCASSGVSSYNEQFFGPGTRLTVL.